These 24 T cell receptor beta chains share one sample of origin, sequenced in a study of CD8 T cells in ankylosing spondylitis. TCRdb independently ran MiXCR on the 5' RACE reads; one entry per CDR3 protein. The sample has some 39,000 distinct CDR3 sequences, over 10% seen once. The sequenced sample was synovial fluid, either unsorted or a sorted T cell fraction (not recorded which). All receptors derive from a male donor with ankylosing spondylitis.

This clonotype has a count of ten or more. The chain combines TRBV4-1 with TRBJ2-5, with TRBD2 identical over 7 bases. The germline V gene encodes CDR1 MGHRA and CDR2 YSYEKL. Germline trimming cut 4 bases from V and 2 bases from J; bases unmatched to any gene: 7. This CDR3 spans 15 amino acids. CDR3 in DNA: TGCGCCAGCAGCCCCCGGACTAGGCCTCAAGAGACCCAGTACTTC. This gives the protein CASSPRTRPQETQYF.

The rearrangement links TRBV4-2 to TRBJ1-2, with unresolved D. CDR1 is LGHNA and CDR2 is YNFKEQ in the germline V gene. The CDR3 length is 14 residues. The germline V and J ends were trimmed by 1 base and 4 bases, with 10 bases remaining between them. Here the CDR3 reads CASSQVETGYGYTF. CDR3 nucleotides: TGTGCCAGCAGCCAAGTGGAGACGGGCTATGGCTACACCTTC.

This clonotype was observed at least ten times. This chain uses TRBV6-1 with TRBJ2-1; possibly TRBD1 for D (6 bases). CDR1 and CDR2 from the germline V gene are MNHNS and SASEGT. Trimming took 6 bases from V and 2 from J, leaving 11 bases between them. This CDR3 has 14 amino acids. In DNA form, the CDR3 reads TGTGCCAGCAGAGTCCAGGGGCCCTACAATGAGCAGTTCTTC. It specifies CASRVQGPYNEQFF.

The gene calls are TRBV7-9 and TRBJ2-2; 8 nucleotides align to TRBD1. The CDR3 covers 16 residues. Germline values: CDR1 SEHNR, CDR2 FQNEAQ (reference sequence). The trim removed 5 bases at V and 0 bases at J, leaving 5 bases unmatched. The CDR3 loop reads CASSNDRGANTGELFF. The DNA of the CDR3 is TGTGCCAGCAGCAACGACAGGGGCGCGAACACCGGGGAGCTGTTTTTT.

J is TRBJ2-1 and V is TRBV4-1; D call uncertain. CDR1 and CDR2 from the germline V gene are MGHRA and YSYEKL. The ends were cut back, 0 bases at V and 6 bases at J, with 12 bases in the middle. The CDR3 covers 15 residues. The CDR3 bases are TGCGCCAGCAGCCAAGAACGGGCATCCCGCAATGAGCAGTTCTTC. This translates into CASSQERASRNEQFF.

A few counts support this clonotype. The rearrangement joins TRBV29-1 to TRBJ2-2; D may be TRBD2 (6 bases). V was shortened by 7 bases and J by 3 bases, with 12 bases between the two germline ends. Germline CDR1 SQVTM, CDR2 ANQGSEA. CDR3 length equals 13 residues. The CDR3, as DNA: TGCAGCGCCGGGGGAAGACACACCGGGGAGCTGTTTTTT. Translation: CSAGGRHTGELFF.

As DNA, the CDR3 is TGTGCCAGCAGCTTAGTTGTTGGAGGTGAGCAGTTCTTC. Its protein product is CASSLVVGGEQFF. This sequence joins TRBV7-9 and TRBJ2-1; the D gene is possibly TRBD2 (5 bases). Germline CDR1 reads SEHNR; CDR2 reads FQNEAQ (reference sequence). This CDR3 region has 13 residues. V was trimmed by 1 base and J by 9 bases, leaving 10 bases between them.

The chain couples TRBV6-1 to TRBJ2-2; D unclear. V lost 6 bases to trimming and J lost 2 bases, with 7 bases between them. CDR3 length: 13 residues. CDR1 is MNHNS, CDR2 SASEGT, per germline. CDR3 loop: CASRPVNTGELFF. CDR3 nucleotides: TGTGCCAGCAGGCCTGTCAACACCGGGGAGCTGTTTTTT.

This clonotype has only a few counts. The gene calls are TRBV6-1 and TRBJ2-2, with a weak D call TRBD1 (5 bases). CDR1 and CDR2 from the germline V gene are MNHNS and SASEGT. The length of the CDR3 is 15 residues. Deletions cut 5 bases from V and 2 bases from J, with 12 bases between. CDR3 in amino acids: CASSPKTENTGELFF. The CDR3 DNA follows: TGTGCCAGCAGTCCTAAGACAGAAAACACCGGGGAGCTGTTTTTT.

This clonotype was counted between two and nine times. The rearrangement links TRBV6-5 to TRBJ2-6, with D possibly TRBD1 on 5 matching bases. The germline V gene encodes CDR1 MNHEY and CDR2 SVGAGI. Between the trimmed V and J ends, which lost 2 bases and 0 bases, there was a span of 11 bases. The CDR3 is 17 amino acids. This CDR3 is CASSYADSSSGANVLTF. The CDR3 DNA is TGTGCCAGCAGTTACGCCGACAGTAGCTCTGGGGCCAACGTCCTGACTTTC.

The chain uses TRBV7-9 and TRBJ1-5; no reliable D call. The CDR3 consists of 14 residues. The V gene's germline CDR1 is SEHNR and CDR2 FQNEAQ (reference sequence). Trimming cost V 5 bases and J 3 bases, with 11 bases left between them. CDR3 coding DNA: TGTGCCAGCAGCCCTGACATTATCAATCAGCCCCAGCATTTT. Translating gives CASSPDIINQPQHF.

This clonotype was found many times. CDR3 nucleotide sequence: TGTGCCAGCAGCCCCTCAGAGACCGGGGAGCTGTTTTTT. Translating it yields CASSPSETGELFF. This rearrangement joins TRBV6-4 to TRBJ2-2; D call uncertain. V was shortened by 6 bases and J by 5 bases, with 10 bases between the two germline ends. The germline V gene encodes CDR1 MRHNA and CDR2 SNTAGT. The CDR3 contains 13 residues.

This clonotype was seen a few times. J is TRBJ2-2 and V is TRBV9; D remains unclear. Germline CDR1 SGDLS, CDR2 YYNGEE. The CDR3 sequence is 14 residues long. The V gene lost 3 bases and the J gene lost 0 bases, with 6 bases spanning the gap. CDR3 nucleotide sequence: TGTGCCAGCAGCGCCAGGCCGAACACCGGGGAGCTGTTTTTT. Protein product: CASSARPNTGELFF.

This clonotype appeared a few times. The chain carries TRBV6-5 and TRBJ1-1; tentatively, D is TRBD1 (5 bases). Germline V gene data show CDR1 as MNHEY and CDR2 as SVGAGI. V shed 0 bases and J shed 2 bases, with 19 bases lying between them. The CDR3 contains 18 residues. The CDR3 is CASSYSRPILTDNTEAFF. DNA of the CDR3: TGTGCCAGCAGTTACTCCCGTCCTATTTTGACAGATAACACTGAAGCTTTCTTT.

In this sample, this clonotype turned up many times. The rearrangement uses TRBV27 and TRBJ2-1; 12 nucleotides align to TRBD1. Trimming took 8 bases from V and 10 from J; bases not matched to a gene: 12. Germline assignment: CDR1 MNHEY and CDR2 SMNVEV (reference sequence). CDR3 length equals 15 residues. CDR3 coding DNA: TGTGCCAGCGGGGACAGGGGGCGCCTGGTCACAGAGCAGTTCTTC. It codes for CASGDRGRLVTEQFF.

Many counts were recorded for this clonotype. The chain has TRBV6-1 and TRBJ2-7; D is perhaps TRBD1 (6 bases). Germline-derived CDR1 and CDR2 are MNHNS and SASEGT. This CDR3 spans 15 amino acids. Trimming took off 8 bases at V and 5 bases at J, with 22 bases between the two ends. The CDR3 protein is CASVTVGAESNEQYF. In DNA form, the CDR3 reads TGTGCCAGCGTGACTGTGGGGGCCGAGAGCAACGAGCAGTACTTC.

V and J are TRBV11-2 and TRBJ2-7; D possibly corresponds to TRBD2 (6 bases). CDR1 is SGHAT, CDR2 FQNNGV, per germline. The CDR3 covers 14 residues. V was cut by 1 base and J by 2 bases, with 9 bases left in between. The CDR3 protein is CASSLGAGTYEQYF. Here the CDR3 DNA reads TGTGCCAGCAGCTTAGGGGCGGGAACCTACGAGCAGTACTTC.

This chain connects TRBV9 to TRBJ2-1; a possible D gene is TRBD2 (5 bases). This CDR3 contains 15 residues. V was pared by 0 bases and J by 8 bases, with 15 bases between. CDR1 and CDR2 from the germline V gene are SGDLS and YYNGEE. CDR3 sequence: CASSVGGSSGDEQFF. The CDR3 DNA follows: TGTGCCAGCAGCGTAGGTGGGAGTAGTGGCGATGAGCAGTTCTTC.

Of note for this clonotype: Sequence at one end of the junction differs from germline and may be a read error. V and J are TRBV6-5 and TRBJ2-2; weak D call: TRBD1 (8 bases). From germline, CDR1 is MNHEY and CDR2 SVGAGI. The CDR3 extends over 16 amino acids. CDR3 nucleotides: TGTGCCAGCAGTTACAGGGGACAGGCGACACCGGGGGGAGCCGTTTTT. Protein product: CASSYRGQATPGGAVF.

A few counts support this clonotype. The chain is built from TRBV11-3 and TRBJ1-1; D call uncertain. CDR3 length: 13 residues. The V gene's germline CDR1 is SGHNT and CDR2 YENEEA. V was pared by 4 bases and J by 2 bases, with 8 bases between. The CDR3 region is CASSSGYNTEAFF. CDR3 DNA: TGTGCCAGCAGCTCCGGGTATAACACTGAAGCTTTCTTT.

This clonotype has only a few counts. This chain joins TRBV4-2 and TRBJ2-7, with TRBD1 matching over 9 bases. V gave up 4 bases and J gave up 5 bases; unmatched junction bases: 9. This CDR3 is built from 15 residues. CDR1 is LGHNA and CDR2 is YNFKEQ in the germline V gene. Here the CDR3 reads CASSPKTGGWNEQYF. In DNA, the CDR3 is TGTGCCAGCAGCCCCAAGACAGGGGGTTGGAACGAGCAGTACTTC.

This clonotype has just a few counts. CDR3: CATSRVKVGQPQHF. CDR3 DNA: TGTGCCACCAGCAGAGTTAAGGTTGGGCAGCCCCAGCATTTT. The rearrangement links TRBV15 to TRBJ1-5; D is ambiguous. CDR3 length: 14 amino acids. Trimming left V 1 base short and J 7 bases short, with 11 bases between. Germline CDR1 and CDR2: LNHNV and YYDKDF (reference sequence).

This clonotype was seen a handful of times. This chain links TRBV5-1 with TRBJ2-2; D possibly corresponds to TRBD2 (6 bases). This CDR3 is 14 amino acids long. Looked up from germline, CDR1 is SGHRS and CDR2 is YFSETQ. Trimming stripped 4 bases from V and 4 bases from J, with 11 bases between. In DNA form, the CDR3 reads TGCGCCAGCAGCGCGGGACCAGGCACCGGGGAGCTGTTTTTT. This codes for CASSAGPGTGELFF.

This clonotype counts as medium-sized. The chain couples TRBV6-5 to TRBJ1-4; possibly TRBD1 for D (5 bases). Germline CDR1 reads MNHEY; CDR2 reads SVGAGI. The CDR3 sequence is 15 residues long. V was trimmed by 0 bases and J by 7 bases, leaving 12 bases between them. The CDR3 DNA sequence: TGTGCCAGCAGTTACTCGGGCAGGGTTGGTGAAAAACTGTTTTTT. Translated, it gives CASSYSGRVGEKLFF.